Following are 13 T cell receptor beta chains from one sample sequenced in a study of cytomegalovirus exposure and HLA in healthy donors. The PCR ran on 60 Vbeta and 13 Jbeta primers. Data came from immunoSEQ multiplex PCR; TCRdb stores just in-frame clones and leaves some out. Here the sample spans roughly 200,000 clones, 76% being singletons. The sequencing input was PBMCs. Receptors originate from a man between 18 and 35 years old in good health and CMV-seronegative.

This chain connects TRBV10-3 to TRBJ2-7; no definite D call. This CDR3 region has 10 residues. CDR1 and CDR2 from the germline V gene are ENHRY and SYGVKD. V lost 8 bases and J lost 6, with 8 bases in between. In DNA, the CDR3 is TGTGCCATCCGGCCGGGCGAGCAGTACTTC. Protein sequence: CAIRPGEQYF.

This chain connects TRBV7-9 to TRBJ1-2; no firm D call. V lost 7 bases and J 4 bases, leaving 16 bases between the germline ends. CDR1 and CDR2 from the germline V gene are SEHNR and FQNEAQ (reference sequence). The CDR3 sequence is 14 residues long. The DNA of the CDR3 is TGTGCCAGCACTCTTGGAGGCAGCAGCTATGGCTACACCTTC. Its protein product is CASTLGGSSYGYTF.

Details on this clone: The same CDR3 can be traced to other DNA sequences in this sample. This chain links TRBV27 with TRBJ2-1; TRBD2 agrees at 11 bases. The CDR3 extends over 16 amino acids. Germline CDR1 MNHEY, CDR2 SMNVEV (reference sequence). After removal of 7 bases from V and 4 bases from J, the junction contained 9 bases not matched to a gene. The CDR3 loop reads CASIPSRLAGYNEQFF. The CDR3 bases are TGTGCCAGCATTCCCAGCCGACTAGCGGGGTACAATGAGCAGTTCTTC.

The chain carries TRBV10-2 and TRBJ2-3, with TRBD2 as a possible D gene (5 bases). The CDR3 covers 15 residues. Trimming cost V 9 bases and J 0 bases, with 16 bases left between them. Germline lookup yields CDR1 WSHSY and CDR2 SAAADI. The CDR3 region is CASQPEAFSTDTQYF. The CDR3 region has the DNA TGCGCCAGTCAACCGGAGGCTTTTAGCACAGATACGCAGTATTTT.

This clone was detected once. The genes are TRBV7-9 and TRBJ1-1; 10 bases map to TRBD1. The CDR3 is made up of 15 amino acids. The germline V gene encodes CDR1 SEHNR and CDR2 FQNEAQ (reference sequence). Germline trimming cut 5 bases from V and 1 base from J; bases unmatched to any gene: 4. CDR3 amino acids: CASSTGQGENTEAFF. DNA of the CDR3: TGTGCCAGCAGCACCGGACAGGGGGAGAACACTGAAGCTTTCTTT.

This clone was counted only a few times. V gene TRBV10-3 combines with J gene TRBJ2-5; TRBD1 matches at 7 bases. Germline V gene sequence: CDR1 ENHRY, CDR2 SYGVKD. This CDR3 region has 14 residues. V dropped 5 bases and J dropped 1; count of bases not matched to a gene: 4. In DNA form, the CDR3 reads TGTGCCATCAGTTCGACAGGGTTCCAAGAGACCCAGTACTTC. Protein: CAISSTGFQETQYF.

The chain joins TRBV29-1 to TRBJ2-3; D gene ambiguous. Trimming removed 7 bases from V and 3 bases from J, with 8 bases in between. Germline V gene data show CDR1 as SQVTM and CDR2 as ANQGSEA. The CDR3 extends over 11 amino acids. The CDR3 loop reads CSGALTDTQYF. The DNA for the CDR3 is TGCAGCGGCGCTTTGACAGATACGCAGTATTTT.

This clone was seen only once. V and J are TRBV6-5 and TRBJ1-2; no clear D. With 10 bases removed from V and 2 bases from J, the gap between germline ends came to 14 bases. This CDR3 has 13 amino acids. Germline V gene lookup returns CDR1 MNHEY and CDR2 SVGAGI. The DNA for the CDR3 is TGTGCCACCGCACTCACCAAAAACTATGGCTACACCTTC. Translating it yields CATALTKNYGYTF.

V usage is TRBV5-1 and J usage is TRBJ2-6; 8 nucleotides agree with TRBD1. There are 18 residues in the CDR3. The V gene's germline CDR1 is SGHRS and CDR2 YFSETQ. With V trimmed by 0 bases and J by 1 base, 6 bases remained unmatched. The CDR3 DNA sequence: TGCGCCAGCAGCTTGGGGTCCCAGGGGGCGTCTGGGGCCAACGTCCTGACTTTC. Translated: CASSLGSQGASGANVLTF.

V gene TRBV19 combines with J gene TRBJ2-7; tentative D call: TRBD1 (6 bases). The CDR3 is 14 amino acids. V was cut by 10 bases and J by 3 bases, with 19 bases left in between. From germline, CDR1 is LNHDA and CDR2 SQIVND (reference sequence). Written as DNA, the CDR3 is TGTGCCACATCGAAGGACAGTCGGGGCTACGAGCAGTACTTC. As protein: CATSKDSRGYEQYF.

Notes on this clone: An end of the junction differs from the germline gene, which may be a read error. The J gene is TRBJ1-2, the V gene TRBV7-9, with a tentative D call TRBD1 (5 bases). The germline gives CDR1 SEHNR, CDR2 FQNEAQ (reference sequence). The CDR3 covers 16 residues. The CDR3 is CSSSPAGGGKNYGYTF. The CDR3 nucleotides are TGTTCCAGCAGCCCGGCCGGGGGGGGAAAGAACTATGGCTACACCTTC.

The V and J genes are TRBV5-6 and TRBJ1-1, with D possibly being TRBD1 (6 bases). The CDR3 covers 17 residues. The V end lost 0 bases, the J end lost 4 bases, and 19 bases lay between the germline ends. Germline CDR1 is SGHDT and CDR2 is YYEEEE. CDR3: CASSLGDTSLGGTEAFF. CDR3 DNA: TGTGCCAGCAGCTTGGGGGACACAAGTCTCGGTGGCACTGAAGCTTTCTTT.

There are a few counts of this clone. The gene calls are TRBV5-1 and TRBJ2-3; 8 positions match TRBD1. The CDR3 spans 16 residues. J was trimmed by 2 bases and V by 4 bases; bases with no gene match: 9. Germline-derived CDR1 and CDR2 are SGHRS and YFSETQ. CDR3 residues: CASSIGQGQFTDTQYF. The DNA of the CDR3 is TGCGCCAGCAGCATAGGACAGGGCCAGTTCACAGATACGCAGTATTTT.